Listed here are 2 T cell receptor beta chains from one sample, sequenced in a study of blood T cell repertoires in COVID-19. The method was immunoSEQ multiplex PCR; TCRdb's version includes in-frame clones alone and lacks a portion of them. Altogether about 180,000 clones are present, about 81% being singletons, with the ten largest covering 10% to 15%. What was sequenced was peripheral blood. These receptors originate from a woman of 80 years or more with COVID-19, enrolled during active disease.

The CDR3 DNA is TGTGCCACCAGTGATTCATACAGGGAAGAAGAGACCCAGTACTTC. Encoded protein: CATSDSYREEETQYF. The J gene is TRBJ2-5, the V gene TRBV24-1, with D tentatively TRBD1 (6 bases). This CDR3 is 15 amino acids long. V was clipped by 2 bases and J by 3 bases, with 12 bases between them. Germline CDR1 and CDR2: KGHDR and SFDVKD.

The DNA for the CDR3 is TGTGCCAGCGGCCGGGGGAACACTGAAGCTTTCTTT. As protein: CASGRGNTEAFF. V gene TRBV2 combines with J gene TRBJ1-1, with D unclear. The CDR3 covers 12 residues. Germline lookup yields CDR1 SNHLY and CDR2 FYNNEI. Trimming pared 8 bases from V and 1 base from J, leaving 8 bases between. The full variable domain, completed using reference TRBV2 and TRBJ1-1, is EPEVTQTPSHQVTQMGQEVILRCVPISNHLYFYWYRQILGQKVEFLVSFYNNEISEKSEIFDDQFSVERPDGSNFTLKIRSTKLEDSAMYFCASGRGNTEAFFGQGTRLTVV.